The sequence of this T cell receptor (beta chain) was determined in a study of beta chain features in type 1 diabetes. Study-level results: Researchers report that Type 1 diabetes patients had moderately but significantly shorter TCRB CDR3s across all four CD4+ subsets.

This CDR3 has 14 amino acids. The V and J ends lost 1 base and 2 bases, in that order; junction bases with no gene match: 2. The germline gives CDR1 SQVTM, CDR2 ANQGSEA. Sequenced material consisted of expressed TCRB transcripts (all of the isolated RNA was reverse transcribed). Samples of naive, central memory and regulatory T cells yielded a mean of approximately 3.7 million reads. Generated by immunoSEQ multiplex PCR, the TCRdb table keeps only in-frame clones and is missing some. The sample shows over 700,000 clones, 17% of them seen only once. With regard to this clone: What it recognizes is unknown.

The sample comprised naive CD4+ T cells from blood. J is TRBJ2-1 and V is TRBV29-1; TRBD2 aligns across 7 bases. The TCR originated in a woman aged 18-29 years in good health. DNA for the CDR3: TGCAGCGTTGAAGGGGGAGGGCCCTACAATGAGCAGTTCTTC. Protein: CSVEGGGPYNEQFF.